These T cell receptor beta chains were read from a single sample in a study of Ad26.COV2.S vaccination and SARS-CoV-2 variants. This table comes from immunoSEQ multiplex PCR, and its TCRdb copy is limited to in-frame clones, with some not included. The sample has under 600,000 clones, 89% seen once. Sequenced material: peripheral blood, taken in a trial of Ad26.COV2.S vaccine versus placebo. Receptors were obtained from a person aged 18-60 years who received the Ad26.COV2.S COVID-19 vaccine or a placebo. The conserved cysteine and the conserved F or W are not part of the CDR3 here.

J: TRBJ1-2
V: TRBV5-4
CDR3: ASSLDRVFGYGYT

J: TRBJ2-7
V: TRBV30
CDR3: ACLNGLASREQY

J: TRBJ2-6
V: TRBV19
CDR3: ASRPDRAGANVLT

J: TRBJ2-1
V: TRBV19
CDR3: ASSISGRGNFNEQF

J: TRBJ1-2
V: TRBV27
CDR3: ASSLFDRGGYT

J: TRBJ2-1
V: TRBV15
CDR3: ATRAGVYNEQF

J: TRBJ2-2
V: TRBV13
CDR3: ATQDSQWFGTGELF

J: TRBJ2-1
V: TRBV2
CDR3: ASTNRVDNEQF

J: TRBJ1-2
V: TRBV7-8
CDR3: ASSYRSGGYGYT

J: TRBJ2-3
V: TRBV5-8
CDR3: ASSLDRGLRTDTQY

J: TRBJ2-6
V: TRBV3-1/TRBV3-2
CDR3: ASSQEETGANVLT

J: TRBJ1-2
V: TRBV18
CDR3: ASSPDRQHYGYT

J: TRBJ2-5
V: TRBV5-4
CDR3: ASSPEPDRGEETQY

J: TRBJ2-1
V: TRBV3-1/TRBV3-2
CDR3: ASSPIASNEQF

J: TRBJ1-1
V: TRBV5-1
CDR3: ASSLAPGVLNTEAF

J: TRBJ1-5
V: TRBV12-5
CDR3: ASGSATGGSDQPQH

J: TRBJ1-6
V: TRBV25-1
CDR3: ASARSYNSPLH

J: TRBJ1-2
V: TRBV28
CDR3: ASSLPGSYYGYT

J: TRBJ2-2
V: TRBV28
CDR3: ASRKQGARATGELF

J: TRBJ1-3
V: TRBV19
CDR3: ASSTGTTSGNTIY

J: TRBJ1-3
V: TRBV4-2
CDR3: ASSHDRDSGNTIY

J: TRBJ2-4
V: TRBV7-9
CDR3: ASSLGQSKNIQY

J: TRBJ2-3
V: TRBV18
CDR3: ASSPPGLARSFTQY

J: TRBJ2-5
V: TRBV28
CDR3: ASSPLSAGAVGTQY

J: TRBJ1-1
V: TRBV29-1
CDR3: SVAGTGGLVGTEAF

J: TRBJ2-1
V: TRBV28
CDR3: ASSRSGGPYNEQF

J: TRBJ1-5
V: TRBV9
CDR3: ASSPEASFQPQH

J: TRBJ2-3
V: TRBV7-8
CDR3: ASSPGAGTDTQY

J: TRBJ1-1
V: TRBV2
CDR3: ASSPLNTEAF

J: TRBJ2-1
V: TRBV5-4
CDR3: ASSARLAGNNEQF

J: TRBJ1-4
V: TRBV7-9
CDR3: ASSLQGGLGEKLF

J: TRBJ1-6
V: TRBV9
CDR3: ASSAGGYNSPLH

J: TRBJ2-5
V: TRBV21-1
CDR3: ASDGSRREAERETQY

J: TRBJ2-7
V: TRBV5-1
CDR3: ASSPRGNGRDWEQY

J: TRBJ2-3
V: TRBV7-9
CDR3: ASSYPGTATDTQY

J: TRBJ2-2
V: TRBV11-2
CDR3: ASSLGNPGELF

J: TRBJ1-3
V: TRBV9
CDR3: ASSRTASSSGNTIY

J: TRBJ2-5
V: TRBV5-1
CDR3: ASSLPEETQY

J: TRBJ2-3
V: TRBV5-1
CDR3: ASSLAPDSTDTQY

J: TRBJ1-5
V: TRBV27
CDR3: ASSPGTGSNQPQH

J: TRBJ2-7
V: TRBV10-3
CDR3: AISERTLYEQY